The source of this T cell receptor beta chain is a study of early T cells in non-severe SARS-CoV-2 infection. In this sample, this clonotype turned up a few times. Its specificity is unknown. TCRdb re-derived calls from the 5' RACE reads in MiXCR, one entry per CDR3 protein. The table lists tens of thousands of distinct CDR3 sequences, around 11% of them singletons. Trimming shortened V by 6 bases and J by 3 bases, and 14 bases separated the two germline ends. The CDR3 extends over 13 amino acids. Germline CDR1 reads DFQATT; CDR2 reads SNEGSKA (reference sequence). Study-wide findings and caveats: Matches to VDJdb favored anti-spike CD8 responses and missed private and CD4 specificities.

V and J are TRBV20-1 and TRBJ1-1; TRBD1 might be the D (5 bases). Material: whole blood, obtained at baseline. This TCR came from an adult who was a healthcare worker with PCR-confirmed SARS-CoV-2 infection or an uninfected control (not recorded which). CDR3 sequence (DNA): TGCAGTGCCCCAATGGGGCGCGACACTGAAGCTTTCTTT. This gives the protein CSAPMGRDTEAFF.